The sequence of this T cell receptor (beta chain) was determined in a study of cytomegalovirus exposure and HLA in healthy donors. About this clone: Its antigen remains unidentified.

The CDR3 extends over 17 amino acids. The germline CDR1 and CDR2 sequences are LNHDA and SQIVND (reference sequence). Trimming cost V 3 bases and J 7 bases, with 19 bases left between them. This PCR relied on a set of 60 Vbeta primers and 13 Jbeta primers. Sequencing used immunoSEQ multiplex PCR; TCRdb keeps in-frame clones, though not all of them. The sample has about 160,000 clones, roughly 80% seen once. Study-wide points: Researchers reported in a later analysis that a missense DCLRE1C variant was tied to TCR beta V- and J-gene trimming.

The chain has TRBV19 and TRBJ1-6, with D tentatively TRBD1 (5 bases). This clonotype was obtained from a man aged 25-45 years in good health and CMV-seropositive. Source material: PBMCs. Here the CDR3 reads CASSIPFADRVNSPLHF. In DNA form, the CDR3 reads TGTGCCAGTAGTATCCCCTTCGCCGACAGAGTCAATTCACCCCTCCACTTT.